The clone carrying this T cell receptor (beta chain) was recorded at least ten times. Antigen specificity is unknown. Exclusions: uncontrolled infection, other autoimmune disease, pregnancy, lactation. The data are from a study of T cells in Graves' hyperthyroidism and ophthalmopathy. The CDR3 sequence is 14 residues long. Germline lookup yields CDR1 SGHTS and CDR2 YDEGEE. The trim removed 2 bases at V and 8 bases at J, leaving 5 bases unmatched. Findings of the study overall: Ophthalmopathy was model-predicted a median approximately six months pre-onset. A model of 13 V-J features distinguished ophthalmopathy from stable hyperthyroidism.

It was RNA transcripts that yielded the amplified TCR beta CDR3 regions. A set of HTBI primers served as the primers for a first-round RT-PCR of the TCR CDR3. TCRdb independently ran MiXCR on the multiplex PCR reads; one entry per CDR3 protein. The sample has around 350,000 distinct CDR3 sequences, over 12% seen once; the top ten hold roughly a fifth. The specimen sequenced was blood. This clonotype was obtained from a woman aged 55-75 years with Graves' ophthalmopathy. The rearrangement uses TRBV5-8 and TRBJ1-4, with 8 bases lining up with TRBD1. The CDR3 region is CASSFGQGGEKLFF. The CDR3 nucleotides read TGTGCCAGCAGCTTCGGACAGGGTGGCGAAAAACTGTTTTTT.